This note documents a single TCR beta chain sequence. Its antigen remains unknown. These data originate in a study of cytomegalovirus exposure and HLA in healthy donors. About the research overall: One earlier analysis, a look at 180 million or so T cells, found roughly 120 million unique TCR beta sequences. There were about 85 million unique TCRs (from HLA-typed donors) in an early data release. General study findings and limits: Productive rates of about 87% or about 30% were seen for most TCR beta V segments in an earlier analysis. In a later analysis, an Asian-associated ancestry cluster reportedly showed fewer N-insertions than the roughly 700-donor mean.

The CDR3 is 15 amino acids. V lost 5 bases, J lost 4 bases, and 17 bases lay in between. Germline lookup yields CDR1 MNHNS and CDR2 SASEGT. PCR employed 60 Vbeta and 13 Jbeta primers. Sequenced by immunoSEQ multiplex PCR; TCRdb stores in-frame clones only, minus some. The sample records 120,000 or so clones, 60% to 85% being singletons. The sequence was collected from a woman in her thirties or forties in good health and CMV-seropositive. Sequencing was performed on PBMCs. The J gene is TRBJ1-1, the V gene TRBV6-1; D is possibly TRBD1 (5 bases). CDR3 sequence reads: CASSSPFSGGTEAFF. The DNA for the CDR3 is TGTGCCAGCAGTTCCCCCTTCTCGGGGGGCACTGAAGCTTTCTTT.